This T cell receptor beta chain was identified during a study of shared clonotypes between healthy human individuals. Profiling relied on immunoSEQ multiplex PCR, and the TCRdb table lists in-frame clones only, not all of them. The sample holds fewer than 1 million clones, about 96% seen once. The germline V gene encodes CDR1 SGHAT and CDR2 FQNNGV. The CDR3 has 15 amino acids. Trimming cost V 6 bases and J 1 base, with 10 bases left between them. CD45RO-negative cells were positively selected for CCR7, leaving out terminally differentiated effector memory CD45RA+ cells. Sequencing was done on a sample of naive CD8+ T cells sorted from blood. The sequence was obtained from a man aged 30 to 39 in good health. The chain joins TRBV11-2 to TRBJ2-6; D gene uncertain. The CDR3 spells CASSPGDSGANVLTF. The CDR3 DNA follows: TGTGCCAGCAGTCCTGGAGATTCTGGGGCCAACGTCCTGACTTTC.